This TCR beta chain came from a study of patients and donors after allogeneic stem cell transplantation. From the RT-PCR reads, TCRdb called clonotypes with MiXCR, one entry per CDR3 protein. The data show 30,000 to 40,000 distinct CDR3 sequences, roughly a third seen once. Trimming left V 3 bases short and J 3 bases short, with 17 bases between. Germline CDR1 reads KGHDR; CDR2 reads SFDVKD. CDR3 length: 16 residues. This clonotype was recorded a few times. The J gene is TRBJ2-7, the V gene TRBV24-1; D may match TRBD1 or TRBD2 (7 bases each). The TCR comes from a human donor who was either an allogeneic HSCT recipient or a stem cell or donor lymphocyte infusion donor (not recorded which). It is not recorded whose cells these are; they may come from a transplant donor. Sample: blood, either unsorted or a sorted T cell fraction (not recorded which). The CDR3 DNA sequence: TGTGCCACCAGTGATCCCAGGGGGGGTTGTAACTACGAGCAGTACGTC. Amino acids: CATSDPRGGCNYEQYV.